A single sample gave rise to the 4 T cell receptor beta chains below, sequenced in a study of CD8 T cells in ankylosing spondylitis. General study results and limits: Among TCR beta sequences, a motif of several highly homologous variants appeared characteristic of ankylosing spondylitis blood.

These receptors have no identified antigens. One entry per CDR3 protein results from TCRdb running MiXCR on the 5' RACE reads. Counted here are 470,000 or so distinct CDR3 sequences, more than 25% occurring once; the ten biggest clones make up 0.89%. The specimen was blood, either unsorted or a sorted T cell fraction (not recorded which). The receptor set was obtained from a male donor with ankylosing spondylitis.

This clonotype was picked up many times. The chain has TRBV5-1 and TRBJ2-1; TRBD1 is a possible D gene (6 bases). CDR1 and CDR2 from the germline V gene are SGHRS and YFSETQ. V shed 3 bases and J shed 4 bases, with 11 bases lying between them. The CDR3 covers 14 residues. The CDR3 protein is CASSSGQPYNEQFF. The CDR3 coding sequence is TGCGCCAGCAGCTCCGGACAGCCTTACAATGAGCAGTTCTTC.

The sample holds a few counts of this clonotype. The chain carries TRBV19 and TRBJ2-1; 10 bases align to TRBD2. CDR1 is LNHDA, CDR2 SQIVND, per germline (reference sequence). The CDR3 sequence is 16 residues long. J was trimmed by 0 bases and V by 4 bases; bases with no gene match: 3. This CDR3 reads CASSRAGGSSYNEQFF. The CDR3 nucleotides are TGTGCCAGTAGTAGAGCGGGAGGGAGCTCCTACAATGAGCAGTTCTTC.

This clonotype has at least ten counts. One end of the junction is discordant with germline, which a read error may explain. DNA of the CDR3: TGTGCAAGCAAGTCCAGGGAGTACACCGGGGAGCTGTTTTTT. This codes for CASKSREYTGELFF. This chain joins TRBV12-3 or TRBV12-4 and TRBJ2-2; D is possibly TRBD1 or TRBD2 (5 bases each). This CDR3 region has 14 residues.

This chain uses TRBV14 with TRBJ2-1; D gene ambiguous. Germline lookup yields CDR1 SGHDN and CDR2 FVKESK. V was clipped by 4 bases and J by 7 bases, with 14 bases between them. The CDR3 loop spans 14 amino acids. The CDR3 region is CASSPALDGNEQFF. The CDR3 DNA sequence: TGTGCCAGCAGCCCCGCCCTAGATGGTAATGAGCAGTTCTTC.